This T cell receptor beta chain emerged from a study of cytomegalovirus exposure and HLA in healthy donors. About the study: Of all 400 or so donors who were genotyped, roughly 85% belonged to the Caucasian-associated ancestry cluster. General observations from the study: Several V segments, TRBV6-2 and TRBV6-3 among them, could not be told apart and were dropped. Researchers counted 164 TCR beta chains as cytomegalovirus-associated. Analysis was carried out at a later point, and it linked a missense DCLRE1C variant to TCR beta V- and J-gene trimming.

PCR employed 60 Vbeta and 13 Jbeta primers. Sequenced by immunoSEQ multiplex PCR; TCRdb stores in-frame clones only, minus some. The profile shows approximately 110,000 clones, around 70% of them singletons. The CDR3 length is 13 residues. CDR1 and CDR2 (germline): LGHNA, YSLEER. V lost 1 base and J 7 bases, leaving 5 bases between the germline ends. In regard to this clone: Its matching antigen is unknown.

Material for sequencing was PBMCs. The receptor comes from a woman in her thirties or forties in good health and CMV-seropositive. The chain joins TRBV4-3 to TRBJ1-6; no clear D gene. The CDR3 here is CASSQVRNSPLHF. The CDR3 region has the DNA TGCGCCAGCAGCCAAGTCAGGAATTCACCCCTCCACTTT.